The T cell receptor beta chain under discussion was sequenced for a study of technical replicates of blood from several donors. V shed 3 bases and J shed 2 bases, with 13 bases lying between them. In germline, CDR1 is MDHEN, CDR2 SYDVKM. The CDR3 extends over 15 amino acids. This clone appeared a single time. Repertoires were generated with immunoSEQ multiplex PCR, while TCRdb's copy carries only in-frame clones and drops some. The sample shows approximately 15,000 clones, more than 75% of them seen only once. Sequencing was carried out using PBMCs. This TCR came from a human donor in good health. The chain employs TRBV28 and TRBJ2-5, with D possibly being TRBD1 (5 bases). CDR3 bases: TGTGCCAGCAGTTTTGCAAGAAAGGGGCAAGAGACCCAGTACTTC. It translates to CASSFARKGQETQYF.